The next 3 T cell receptor beta chains were all read from a single sample in a study of blood T cell repertoires in COVID-19. Sequenced by immunoSEQ multiplex PCR; TCRdb stores in-frame clones only, minus some. The profile shows over 200,000 clones, 75% to 90% of them singletons. The sample was peripheral blood. These receptors were obtained from a human donor in a cohort sampled during active COVID-19.

This sequence joins TRBV6-5 and TRBJ1-6; D ambiguous. Germline lookup yields CDR1 MNHEY and CDR2 SVGAGI. The V end lost 7 bases, the J end lost 0 bases, and 10 bases lay between the germline ends. The CDR3 contains 15 residues. The CDR3 nucleotides are TGTGCCAGCATGGGCCCCAGCTCCTATAATTCACCCCTCCACTTT. As protein: CASMGPSSYNSPLHF.

This chain joins TRBV4-2 and TRBJ2-7; no firm D call. The V gene's germline CDR1 is LGHNA and CDR2 YNFKEQ. Trimming took off 4 bases at V and 9 bases at J, with 4 bases between the two ends. The CDR3 is made up of 9 amino acids. CDR3 amino acids: CASSPWQYF. CDR3 sequence (DNA): TGTGCCAGCAGCCCTTGGCAGTACTTC.

The rearrangement links TRBV30 to TRBJ1-5, with D unclear. Looked up from germline, CDR1 is GTSNPN and CDR2 is SVGIG (reference sequence). V lost 2 bases and J lost 6, with 11 bases in between. The CDR3 totals 13 residues. CDR3 sequence: CAWSLGRSQPQHF. CDR3 nucleotide sequence: TGTGCCTGGAGTTTAGGGAGAAGTCAGCCCCAGCATTTT.